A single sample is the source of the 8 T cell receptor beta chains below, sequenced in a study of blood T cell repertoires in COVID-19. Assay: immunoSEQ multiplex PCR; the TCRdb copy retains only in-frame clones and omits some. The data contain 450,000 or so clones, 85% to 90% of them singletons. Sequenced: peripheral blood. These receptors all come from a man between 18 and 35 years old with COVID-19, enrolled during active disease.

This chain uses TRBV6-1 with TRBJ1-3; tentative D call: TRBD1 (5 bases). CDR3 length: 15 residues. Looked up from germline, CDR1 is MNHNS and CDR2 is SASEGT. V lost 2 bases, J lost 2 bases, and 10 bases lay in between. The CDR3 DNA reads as TGTGCCAGCAGTGAATCTGTGGGGCCTGGAAACACCATATATTTT. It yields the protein CASSESVGPGNTIYF.

The CDR3 DNA follows: TGCGCCAGCAGCCCAGCCGCGGGTTCTAGATACGAGCAGTACTTC. Protein product: CASSPAAGSRYEQYF. The rearrangement uses TRBV4-1 and TRBJ2-7; a possible D gene is TRBD2 (5 bases). Between the trimmed V and J ends, which lost 4 bases and 4 bases, there was a span of 17 bases. This CDR3 has 15 amino acids. Germline V CDR1 and CDR2: MGHRA, YSYEKL.

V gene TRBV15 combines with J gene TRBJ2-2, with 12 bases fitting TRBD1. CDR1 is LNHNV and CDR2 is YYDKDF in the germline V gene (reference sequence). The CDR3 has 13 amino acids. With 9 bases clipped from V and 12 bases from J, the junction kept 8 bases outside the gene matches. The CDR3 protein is CATGTGGGWKLFF. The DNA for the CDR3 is TGTGCCACGGGGACAGGGGGCGGGTGGAAGCTGTTTTTT. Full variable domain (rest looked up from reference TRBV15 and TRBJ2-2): DAMVIQNPRYQVTQFGKPVTLSCSQTLNHNVMYWYQQKSSQAPKLLFHYYDKDFNNEADTPDNFQSRRPNTSFCFLDIRSPGLGDTAMYLCATGTGGGWKLFFGEGSRLTVL.

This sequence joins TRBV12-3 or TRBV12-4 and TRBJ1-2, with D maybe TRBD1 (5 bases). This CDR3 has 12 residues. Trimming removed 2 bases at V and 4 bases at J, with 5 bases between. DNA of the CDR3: TGTGCCAGCAGTTTAAGGGGCTATGGCTACACCTTC. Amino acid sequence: CASSLRGYGYTF.

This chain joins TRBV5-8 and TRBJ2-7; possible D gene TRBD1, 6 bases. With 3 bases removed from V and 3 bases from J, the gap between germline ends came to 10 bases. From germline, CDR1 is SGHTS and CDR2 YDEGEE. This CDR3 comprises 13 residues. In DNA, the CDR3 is TGTGCCAGCAGCTGGGACAACCGCTACGAGCAGTACTTC. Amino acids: CASSWDNRYEQYF.

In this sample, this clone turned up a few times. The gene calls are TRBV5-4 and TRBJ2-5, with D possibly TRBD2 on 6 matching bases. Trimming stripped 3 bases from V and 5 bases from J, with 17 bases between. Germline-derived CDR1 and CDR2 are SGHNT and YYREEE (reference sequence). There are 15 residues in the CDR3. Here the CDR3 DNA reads TGTGCCAGCAGCTACTGGGGGAGGCCAGCGGAGACCCAGTACTTC. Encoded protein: CASSYWGRPAETQYF.

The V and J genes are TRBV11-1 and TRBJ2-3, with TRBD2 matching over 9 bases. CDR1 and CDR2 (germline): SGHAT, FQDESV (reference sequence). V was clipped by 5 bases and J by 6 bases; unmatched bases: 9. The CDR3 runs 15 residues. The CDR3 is CASSRGPSGADTQYF. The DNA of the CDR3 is TGTGCCAGCAGCCGGGGGCCTAGCGGGGCTGATACGCAGTATTTT.

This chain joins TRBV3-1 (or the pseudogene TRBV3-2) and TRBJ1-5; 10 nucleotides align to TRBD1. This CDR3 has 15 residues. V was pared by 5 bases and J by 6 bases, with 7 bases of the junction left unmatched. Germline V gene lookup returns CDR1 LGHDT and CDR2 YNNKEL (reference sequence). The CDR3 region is CASSSGTGVRQPQHF. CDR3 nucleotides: TGTGCCAGCAGCTCCGGGACAGGGGTACGTCAGCCCCAGCATTTT.